Detailed here is one T cell receptor beta chain. This table comes from immunoSEQ multiplex PCR, and its TCRdb copy is limited to in-frame clones, with some not included. The sample gives about 7,600 clones, roughly 62% of which show up once; 30% to 35% is in the top ten. The CDR3 consists of 14 residues. Germline V gives CDR1 SEHNR, CDR2 FQNEAQ (reference sequence). V was trimmed by 0 bases and J by 0 bases, leaving 3 bases between them. This entry comes from a study of memory B cells and T cells in multiple sclerosis. This chain links TRBV7-9 with TRBJ1-5; D is uncertain. Sequencing was performed on memory (CD45RO+) CD8+ T cells from blood. This clonotype originated in a human donor with multiple sclerosis. The CDR3 loop reads CASSLAASNQPQHF. The DNA for the CDR3 is TGTGCCAGCAGCTTAGCGGCTAGCAATCAGCCCCAGCATTTT.